This T cell receptor (beta chain) was found in a study of stem cell transplantation in POMP-related autoinflammatory disease. Study-level information: The study hypothesized thymoproteasome defects skew the TRB repertoire via impaired CD8+ selection. General observations from the study: PRAID patients trended toward lower TRB diversity and higher clonality in all analyzed T-cell subsets.

In regard to this clone: Its matching antigen is unknown.

Prominent immunodeficiency with autoinflammation defined PRAID. TCRdb's table, derived via immunoSEQ multiplex PCR, lists solely in-frame clones and lacks some. Found here are tens of thousands of clones, roughly 90% of them singletons; the top ten hold about 0.7%. V lost 1 base and J lost 0, with 10 bases in between. The CDR3 covers 15 residues. Germline V lookup: CDR1 SGHRS, CDR2 YFSETQ. The input for sequencing was CD4+ T cells from PBMCs, taken after stem cell transplantation. The V gene is TRBV5-1, the J gene TRBJ1-1; D perhaps matches TRBD1 (5 bases). The origin of this receptor is a human patient with POMP-related autoinflammation and immune dysregulation (PRAID). Part of the T cells may come from the graft donor. The CDR3: CASSLQGPLNTEAFF. CDR3 DNA: TGCGCCAGCAGCTTGCAGGGTCCCCTGAACACTGAAGCTTTCTTT.